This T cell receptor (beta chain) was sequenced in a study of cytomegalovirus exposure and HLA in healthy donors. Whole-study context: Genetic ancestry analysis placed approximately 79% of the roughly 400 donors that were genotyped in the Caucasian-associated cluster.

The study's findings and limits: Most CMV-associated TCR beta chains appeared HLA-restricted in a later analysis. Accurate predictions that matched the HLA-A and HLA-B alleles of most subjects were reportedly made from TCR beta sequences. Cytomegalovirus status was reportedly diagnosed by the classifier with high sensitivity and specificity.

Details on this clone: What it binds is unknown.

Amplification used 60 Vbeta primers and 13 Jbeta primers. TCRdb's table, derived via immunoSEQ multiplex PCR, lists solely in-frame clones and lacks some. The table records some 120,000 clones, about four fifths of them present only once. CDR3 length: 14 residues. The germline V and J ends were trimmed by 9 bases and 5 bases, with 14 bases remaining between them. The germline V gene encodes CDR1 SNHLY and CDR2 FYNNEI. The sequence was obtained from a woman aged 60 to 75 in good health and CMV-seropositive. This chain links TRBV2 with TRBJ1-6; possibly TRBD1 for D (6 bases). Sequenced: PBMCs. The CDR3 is CASKRGGDNSPLHF. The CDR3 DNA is TGTGCCAGTAAAAGGGGGGGGGATAATTCACCCCTCCACTTT.